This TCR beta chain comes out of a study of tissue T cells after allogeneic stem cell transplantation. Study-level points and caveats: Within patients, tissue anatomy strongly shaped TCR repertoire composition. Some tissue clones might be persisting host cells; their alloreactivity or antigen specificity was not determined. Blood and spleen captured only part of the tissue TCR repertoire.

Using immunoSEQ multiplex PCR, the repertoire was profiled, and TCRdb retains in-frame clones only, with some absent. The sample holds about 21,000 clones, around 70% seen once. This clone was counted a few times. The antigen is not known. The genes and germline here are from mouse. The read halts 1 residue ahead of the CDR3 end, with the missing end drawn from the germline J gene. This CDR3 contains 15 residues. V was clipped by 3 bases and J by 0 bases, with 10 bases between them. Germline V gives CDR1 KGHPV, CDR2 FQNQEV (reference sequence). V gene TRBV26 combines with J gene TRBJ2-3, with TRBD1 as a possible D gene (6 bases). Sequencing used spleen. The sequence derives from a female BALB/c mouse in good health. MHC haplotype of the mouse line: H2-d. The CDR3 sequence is CASSLGTNSAETLYF. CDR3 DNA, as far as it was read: TGTGCCAGCAGTCTCGGGACAAATAGTGCAGAAACGCTGTAT.